The T cell receptor beta chain under discussion was sequenced for a study of blood T cell repertoires in COVID-19. Across the study: The United States, Italy and Spain provided the acute and convalescent COVID-19 samples. Sample material is recorded as cDNA or gDNA derived from T cells, B-cell-depleted T cells, or PBMCs.

This clone was observed once. One end of the junction fails to match germline, which may point to a read error. Original processing notes: Using reference gene primer amplification, nucleated cell counts were estimated. Some clones are missing from TCRdb's copy, which holds only in-frame ones; the method was immunoSEQ multiplex PCR. Clone size and the V and J calls come from that table; the DNA yielded D and trimming. The data hold 200,000 to 300,000 clones, with roughly 90% observed a single time. Per the germline V gene, CDR1 is MDHEN and CDR2 is SYDVKM. The CDR3 extends over 11 amino acids. The sequencing input was peripheral blood. The V gene is TRBV28, the J gene TRBJ1-3; the D gene is possibly TRBD1 (5 bases). The source of this sequence is a human donor in a cohort sampled during active COVID-19. This chain's CDR3 is CATASYGNRMF. Here the CDR3 DNA reads TGTGCCACCGCGAGCTACGGTAACAGGATGTTT. The full variable domain, completed using reference TRBV28 and TRBJ1-3, is DVKVTQSSRYLVKRTGEKVFLECVQDMDHENMFWYRQDPGLGLRLIYFSYDVKMKEKGDIPEGYSVSREKKERFSLILESASTNQTSMYLCATASYGNRMFGEGSWLTVV.